The T cell receptor (beta chain) described here comes from a study of beta chain features in type 1 diabetes. In all sorted populations, purity surpassed 98%. Study-level points and caveats: Patients with Type 1 diabetes showed moderately but significantly shorter TCRB CDR3s in all four CD4+ subsets.

Of the isolated RNA, all was reverse transcribed, and so the sequenced material was expressed TCRB transcripts. The protocol was immunoSEQ multiplex PCR, while the TCRdb copy is restricted to in-frame clones and leaves out a portion. Among more than 300,000 clones listed, around 13% were seen once. In its sample, this clone was seen a few times. Its antigen is still unknown. The germline CDR1 and CDR2 sequences are SGHRS and YFSETQ. V was trimmed by 0 bases and J by 4 bases, leaving 12 bases between them. There are 15 residues in the CDR3. The sequenced material came from naive CD4+ T cells from blood. The chain links TRBV5-1 to TRBJ2-3; D is uncertain. The clonotype originates from a woman aged 18-29 years with type 1 diabetes. As DNA, the CDR3 is TGCGCCAGCAGCTTGGCCTCTCAACTCCCAGATACGCAGTATTTT. As protein: CASSLASQLPDTQYF.